A single T cell receptor beta chain is shown here with its context. Sequenced by immunoSEQ multiplex PCR; TCRdb stores in-frame clones only, minus some. Here the sample spans about 270,000 clones, roughly nine tenths being singletons. The data were obtained in a study of blood T cell repertoires in COVID-19. Study at large: Specimens from acute and convalescent COVID-19 originated in the United States, Italy and Spain. From T cells, B-cell-depleted T cells, or PBMCs came the material, which was cDNA or gDNA.

The sequence came from a woman in her twenties or thirties with COVID-19, enrolled during active disease. The specimen was peripheral blood.

CDR3 loop: CASSLGRGGGELFF. The CDR3 DNA follows: TGTGCCAGCAGCTTAGGACGGGGAGGCGGGGAGCTGTTTTTT. V and J are TRBV11-2 and TRBJ2-2, with a tentative D call TRBD2 (6 bases). From germline, CDR1 is SGHAT and CDR2 FQNNGV. The V end lost 1 base, the J end lost 7 bases, and 10 bases lay between the germline ends. This CDR3 contains 14 residues.